This TCR beta chain was found in a study of OX40 agonist ivuxolimab in advanced cancers. Study summary: Dose-escalation patients' cancers were hepatocellular carcinoma, melanoma, renal cell or head and neck cancer. General observations from the study: At 0.1 to 3.0 mg/kg, CD4+ and CD8+ blood T cells expanded clonally by week 6.

This CDR3 region has 13 residues. Germline lookup yields CDR1 SGHTA and CDR2 FQGTGA. The germline V and J ends were trimmed by 1 base and 0 bases, with 3 bases remaining between them. TCRdb's table, derived via immunoSEQ multiplex PCR, lists solely in-frame clones and lacks some. The sample holds over 90,000 clones, approximately 84% seen once. Details on this clone: Its antigen is unknown.

The source is an adult with an advanced solid tumor such as melanoma, head and neck, liver or kidney cancer. This chain links TRBV7-3 with TRBJ1-1; D remains ambiguous. The source material was CD4+ or CD8+ T cells sorted from blood, sampled in a trial of the OX40 agonist ivuxolimab. For the CDR3, the DNA is TGTGCCAGCAGCTTAAAGGTGAACACTGAAGCTTTCTTT. This codes for CASSLKVNTEAFF.